The clone carrying this T cell receptor (beta chain) has just one count. Antigen specificity is unknown. The junction and the germline gene differ at one end; a read error may be behind it. Per germline, CDR1 SGHTA and CDR2 FQGNSA. The CDR3 has 14 amino acids. This sample is drawn from a study of T cell responses to AZD1222 COVID-19 vaccine. Study conclusions and caveats: Spike was spanned by vaccine-associated CD4 TCRs, with dominance at 160-218 and 743-854. Donors were chiefly white British, with a greater number of females, and clonal diversity was perhaps underestimated. Regions left unmutated in variants are reportedly the target of nearly half of spike-specific TCRs. The study found Spike-specific TCR breadth and depth rose after two AZD1222 doses.

Using immunoSEQ multiplex PCR, the repertoire was profiled, and TCRdb retains in-frame clones only, with some absent. This table holds roughly 91,000 clones, roughly nine tenths found once. This sample comprised peripheral blood, obtained on day 0 of AZD1222 vaccination. J is TRBJ1-1 and V is TRBV7-2; D unresolved. The sequence came from an adult in good health. The CDR3 DNA follows: TGTGCCAGCAGCTTACGGACTTTGAACGCTGAAGCTTTCTTT. The encoded protein is CASSLRTLNAEAFF.